The T cell receptor beta chain described here comes from a study of tumor-infiltrating lymphocytes in oesophageal squamous cell carcinoma. One entry per CDR3 protein, called by TCRdb with MiXCR from the PCR reads. This sample carries approximately 9,500 distinct CDR3 sequences, approximately 59% of them seen once, and the ten largest clones take approximately 33%. The CDR3 totals 15 residues. The germline V gene encodes CDR1 SGHTA and CDR2 FQGNSA. Sequenced: esophageal tumor tissue. This sequence joins TRBV7-2 and TRBJ2-5; the D is unclear. The J call is uncertain, as TRBJ2-7 better fits the DNA end. The clonotype was recovered from a male donor with esophageal squamous cell carcinoma. CDR3 nucleotides: TGTGCCAGCAGCTTAGACAGCCCACCACTATACGAGCAGTACTTC. Its translation is CASSLDSPPLYEQYF.